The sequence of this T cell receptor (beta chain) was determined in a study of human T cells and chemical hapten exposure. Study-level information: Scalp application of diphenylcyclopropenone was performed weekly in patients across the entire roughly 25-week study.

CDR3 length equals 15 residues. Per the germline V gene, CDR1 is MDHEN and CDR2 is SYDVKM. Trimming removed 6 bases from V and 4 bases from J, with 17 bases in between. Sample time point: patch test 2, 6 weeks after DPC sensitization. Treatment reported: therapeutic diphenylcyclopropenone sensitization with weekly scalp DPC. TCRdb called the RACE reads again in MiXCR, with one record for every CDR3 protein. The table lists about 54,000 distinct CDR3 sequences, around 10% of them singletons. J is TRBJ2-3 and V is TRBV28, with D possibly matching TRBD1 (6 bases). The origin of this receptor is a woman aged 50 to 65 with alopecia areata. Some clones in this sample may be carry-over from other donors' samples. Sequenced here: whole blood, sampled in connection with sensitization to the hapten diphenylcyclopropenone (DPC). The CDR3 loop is CASSPRQVGADTQYF. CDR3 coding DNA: TGTGCCAGCAGCCCAAGACAGGTTGGGGCAGATACGCAGTATTTT.